The 19 T cell receptor beta chains presented below share a single source sample, sequenced in a study of blood T cell repertoires in COVID-19. Clones were sequenced by immunoSEQ multiplex PCR, and TCRdb holds only the in-frame ones, with some missing. The repertoire holds some 150,000 clones, around 80% seen once, with 4.5% in the top ten. The sequenced sample was peripheral blood. The receptors derive from a woman older than 75 with active or convalescent COVID-19.

Only a few counts were recorded for this clone. The J gene is TRBJ1-6, the V gene TRBV7-2; no clear D gene. CDR1 is SGHTA, CDR2 FQGNSA, per germline. This CDR3 has 14 residues. V was pared by 5 bases and J by 6 bases, with 11 bases between. CDR3 sequence (DNA): TGTGCCAGCAGCCCCCCCGGGAGTAATTCACCCCTCCACTTT. Translating gives CASSPPGSNSPLHF.

The chain is built from TRBV7-8 and TRBJ2-5; 15 bases fit TRBD2. Per the germline V gene, CDR1 is SGHVS and CDR2 is FQNEAQ. Trimming cost V 5 bases and J 4 bases; bases outside gene matches: 5. The CDR3 runs 16 residues. CDR3: CASSPGLAGGIETQYF. CDR3 nucleotide sequence: TGTGCCAGCAGCCCGGGACTAGCGGGGGGAATAGAGACCCAGTACTTC.

The chain joins TRBV3-1 (or the pseudogene TRBV3-2) to TRBJ1-3; TRBD1 aligns across 9 bases. The CDR3 length is 17 residues. V gave up 4 bases and J gave up 0 bases; unmatched junction bases: 7. Germline CDR1 LGHDT, CDR2 YNNKEL (reference sequence). The CDR3 DNA follows: TGTGCCAGCAGCCCCCGGACAGGGGCCATCTCTGGAAACACCATATATTTT. Translated: CASSPRTGAISGNTIYF.

The V and J genes are TRBV6-6 and TRBJ2-1; perhaps TRBD1 as D (5 bases). Trimming shortened V by 0 bases and J by 6 bases, and 9 bases separated the two germline ends. Germline-derived CDR1 and CDR2 are MNHNY and SVGAGI (reference sequence). This CDR3 has 14 amino acids. CDR3 nucleotides: TGTGCCAGCAGTTACTCGGGGCGGCCCAATGAGCAGTTCTTC. Encoded protein: CASSYSGRPNEQFF.

The genes are TRBV28 and TRBJ1-1; D gene uncertain. Trimming removed 7 bases from V and 4 bases from J, with 13 bases in between. The germline V gene has CDR1 MDHEN and CDR2 SYDVKM. The CDR3 consists of 13 residues. The DNA for the CDR3 is TGTGCCAGCACCCAAAGTGGGCCCACTGAAGCTTTCTTT. Protein product: CASTQSGPTEAFF.

The chain couples TRBV15 to TRBJ1-5; 9 bases are shared with TRBD1. The length of the CDR3 is 13 residues. Germline values: CDR1 LNHNV, CDR2 YYDKDF (reference sequence). V shed 8 bases, J shed 6 bases, and the junction held 5 bases outside the gene matches. CDR3 in amino acids: CATLQGAGQPQHF. CDR3 bases: TGTGCCACCCTACAGGGGGCAGGTCAGCCCCAGCATTTT.

This clone has just one count. V and J are TRBV6-1 and TRBJ1-4; 7 bases are a match to TRBD1. This CDR3 is 15 amino acids long. The junction had 5 bases not matched to a gene; V was cut back by 3 bases and J by 4 bases. The germline gives CDR1 MNHNS, CDR2 SASEGT. CDR3: CASSDQTGSNEKLFF. The CDR3 coding sequence is TGTGCCAGCAGTGACCAGACAGGGAGTAATGAAAAACTGTTTTTT.

A few counts support this clone. V is TRBV27 and J is TRBJ2-2, with 8 bases aligning to TRBD1. V dropped 4 bases and J dropped 5; count of bases not matched to a gene: 15. This CDR3 is built from 18 residues. Germline-derived CDR1 and CDR2 are MNHEY and SMNVEV (reference sequence). CDR3 in DNA: TGTGCCAGCAGTTCCCTCGCTCCAGGGGGCGCCATGACCGGGGAGCTGTTTTTT. Translating gives CASSSLAPGGAMTGELFF.

This chain joins TRBV3-1 (or the pseudogene TRBV3-2) and TRBJ1-1, with 7 bases aligning to TRBD1. The CDR3 has 13 amino acids. Germline trimming cut 0 bases from V and 9 bases from J; bases unmatched to any gene: 4. Germline V gene sequence: CDR1 LGHDT, CDR2 YNNKEL (reference sequence). The CDR3 here is CASSQELTGKAFF. The CDR3 nucleotides read TGTGCCAGCAGCCAAGAACTGACAGGGAAAGCTTTCTTT.

In its sample, this clone was seen a few times. V and J are TRBV7-2 and TRBJ1-5; no clear D. The CDR3 covers 15 residues. V shed 1 base and J shed 2 bases, with 9 bases lying between them. The germline V gene encodes CDR1 SGHTA and CDR2 FQGNSA. Here the CDR3 reads CASSLDNAGNQPQHF. In nucleotides, the CDR3 is TGTGCCAGCAGCTTAGATAACGCAGGCAATCAGCCCCAGCATTTT.

The chain is built from TRBV18 and TRBJ1-1; no definite D call. Trimming removed 3 bases at V and 5 bases at J, with 16 bases between. The CDR3 is made up of 15 amino acids. Germline CDR1 KGHSH, CDR2 LQKENI. In nucleotides, the CDR3 is TGTGCCAGCTCACCCCGAAGAGAACCCGGGACTGAAGCTTTCTTT. Its translation is CASSPRREPGTEAFF.

In DNA, the CDR3 is TGTGCCAGCAGCTTGGCGGGGCGGACTAGCGGGGGGACCACAGATACGCAGTATTTT. Translating it yields CASSLAGRTSGGTTDTQYF. V gene TRBV5-4 combines with J gene TRBJ2-3, with TRBD2 identical over 14 bases. In germline, CDR1 is SGHNT, CDR2 YYREEE (reference sequence). The CDR3 spans 19 residues. Trimming removed 0 bases from V and 2 bases from J; junction bases left unmatched: 8.

The chain has TRBV3-1 (or the pseudogene TRBV3-2) and TRBJ2-1, with 8 bases aligning to TRBD1. CDR1 is LGHDT, CDR2 YNNKEL, per germline (reference sequence). V lost 4 bases to trimming and J lost 4 bases; unmatched junction nucleotides: 3. The CDR3 covers 14 residues. In DNA, the CDR3 is TGTGCCAGCAGCCCCGGGACAGGTTACAATGAGCAGTTCTTC. Translation gives CASSPGTGYNEQFF.

J is TRBJ1-5 and V is TRBV19, with D perhaps TRBD1 (5 bases). The CDR3 spans 15 residues. Germline CDR1 LNHDA, CDR2 SQIVND (reference sequence). Trimming shortened V by 6 bases and J by 6 bases, and 18 bases separated the two germline ends. The CDR3 bases are TGTGCCAGTAGCCCCAGGGCGGGGGAAGGTCAGCCCCAGCATTTT. Its protein product is CASSPRAGEGQPQHF.

The chain couples TRBV14 to TRBJ1-6, with D uncertain. Germline CDR1 reads SGHDN; CDR2 reads FVKESK. The CDR3 totals 14 residues. Trimming took off 5 bases at V and 4 bases at J, with 9 bases between the two ends. CDR3: CASSLEAYNSPLHF. CDR3 coding DNA: TGTGCCAGCAGCTTAGAGGCTTATAATTCACCCCTCCACTTT.

This clone was seen a handful of times. At one end, the junction sequence differs from germline, possibly due to a read error. The rearrangement links TRBV2 to TRBJ1-4; D is uncertain. Germline V gives CDR1 SNHLY, CDR2 FYNNEI. CDR3 length: 15 amino acids. CDR3 coding DNA: TGTGCCAGCAGAGAAGGGTTACTCGTAGATGAAAAACTGTTTTTT. This encodes CASREGLLVDEKLFF. The whole variable domain, remainder taken from reference TRBV2 and TRBJ1-4, is EPEVTQTPSHQVTQMGQEVILRCVPISNHLYFYWYRQILGQKVEFLVSFYNNEISEKSEIFDDQFSVERPDGSNFTLKIRSTKLEDSAMYFCASREGLLVDEKLFFGSGTQLSVL.

The rearrangement joins TRBV6-2 or TRBV6-3 to TRBJ2-7; D is perhaps TRBD2 (7 bases). Germline values: CDR1 MNHEY, CDR2 SVGEGT. V was cut by 4 bases and J by 1 base, with 14 bases left in between. The CDR3 runs to 15 residues. The CDR3 bases are TGTGCCAGCAGTTTTGCGGGGGCCTGGTCCTACGAGCAGTACTTC. Translated: CASSFAGAWSYEQYF.

There are a few counts of this clone. The CDR3: CASSLNRIQGRNTGELFF. The CDR3 DNA reads TGTGCCAGCAGCCTTAATAGAATTCAGGGTCGGAACACCGGGGAGCTGTTTTTT. The chain links TRBV27 to TRBJ2-2, with D possibly TRBD1 on 5 matching bases. Germline CDR1 is MNHEY and CDR2 is SMNVEV (reference sequence). Trimming shortened V by 6 bases and J by 1 base, and 21 bases separated the two germline ends. The CDR3 has 18 residues.

V usage is TRBV7-9 and J usage is TRBJ2-1; the D is unclear. Germline V gene sequence: CDR1 SEHNR, CDR2 FQNEAQ (reference sequence). This CDR3 is 17 amino acids long. Trimming cost V 1 base and J 0 bases, with 13 bases left between them. The CDR3 here is CASSLEVMSSSYNEQFF. CDR3 DNA: TGTGCCAGCAGCTTAGAAGTGATGTCCAGCTCCTACAATGAGCAGTTCTTC.